What follows are 30 T cell receptor beta chains derived from one specimen sequenced in a study of T-cell reconstitution after alpha-beta-depleted transplantation in children. During its preparation, the TCRbeta library received unique molecular identifiers. Via MiXCR, TCRdb re-called the PCR reads, giving one row per CDR3 protein. The sample holds hundreds of thousands of distinct CDR3 sequences, 15% to 20% seen once. Here the sequenced sample was PBMCs, mostly from graft donor cells, taken 360 days after TCRalphabeta/CD19-depleted stem cell transplant. Receptors originate from a male patient aged 5 to 17 who had a stem cell transplant for acute lymphoblastic leukemia, so the T cells may come from the graft donor.

This clonotype has more than one count but fewer than ten. The chain joins TRBV5-1 to TRBJ2-7, with TRBD1 matching over 7 bases. Trimming removed 3 bases from V and 6 bases from J; junction bases left unmatched: 6. From germline, CDR1 is SGHRS and CDR2 YFSETQ. CDR3 length equals 13 residues. DNA of the CDR3: TGCGCCAGCAGCTATGGGACAGCAGCCGAGCAGTACTTC. The encoded protein is CASSYGTAAEQYF.

J is TRBJ2-3 and V is TRBV9; no definite D call. V was shortened by 0 bases and J by 6 bases, with 11 bases between the two germline ends. This CDR3 spans 14 amino acids. Per germline, CDR1 SGDLS and CDR2 YYNGEE. The CDR3 loop is CASSVETFRDTQYF. CDR3 nucleotides: TGTGCCAGCAGCGTAGAGACATTTCGGGATACGCAGTATTTT.

This chain joins TRBV7-9 and TRBJ1-2; 8 bases match TRBD1. The CDR3 loop spans 15 amino acids. Germline loops: CDR1 SEHNR, CDR2 FQNEAQ (reference sequence). J gave up 6 bases and V 3 bases, and 9 bases lay outside the gene matches. For the CDR3, the DNA is TGTGCCAGCAGCTTGCAGGGGGCGCGACGAAATGGCTACACCTTC. It encodes CASSLQGARRNGYTF.

This clonotype has only a few counts. The V call is TRBV5-1, the J call TRBJ2-5; weak D call: TRBD1 (6 bases). The CDR3 is 21 residues long. Germline V gene sequence: CDR1 SGHRS, CDR2 YFSETQ. V lost 0 bases and J 1 base, leaving 28 bases between the germline ends. The CDR3 sequence is CASSLAGKQGHRRARQETQYF. The DNA for the CDR3 is TGCGCCAGCAGCTTGGCGGGGAAGCAGGGACATCGGCGGGCGCGCCAAGAGACCCAGTACTTC.

Regarding this clonotype: This could be a read error, since a much larger clone is one nucleotide away. CDR3 sequence: CASSFGLFYEQYF. The CDR3 region has the DNA TGTGCCAGCAGTTTCGGACTGTTCTACGAGCAGTACTTC. This chain joins TRBV6-5 and TRBJ2-7, with TRBD2 as a possible D gene (5 bases). The germline V gene encodes CDR1 MNHEY and CDR2 SVGAGI. Trimming removed 4 bases at V and 3 bases at J, with 10 bases between. The CDR3 totals 13 residues.

The chain couples TRBV20-1 to TRBJ1-2; 7 positions match TRBD1. Germline loops: CDR1 DFQATT, CDR2 SNEGSKA (reference sequence). CDR3 length: 13 amino acids. With V trimmed by 6 bases and J by 4 bases, 8 bases remained unmatched. Here the CDR3 DNA reads TGCAGTGCAACCTCAGGGGGTCCCTATGGCTACACCTTC. Its protein product is CSATSGGPYGYTF.

This sequence joins TRBV15 and TRBJ2-2; no firm D call. From germline, CDR1 is LNHNV and CDR2 YYDKDF (reference sequence). This CDR3 has 16 amino acids. The ends were cut back, 3 bases at V and 2 bases at J, with 13 bases in the middle. In DNA form, the CDR3 reads TGTGCCACCAGCAGCTGGTCCCGGTCCAACACCGGGGAGCTGTTTTTT. The encoded protein is CATSSWSRSNTGELFF.

This clonotype occurred many times. The chain uses TRBV20-1 and TRBJ2-7; TRBD1 is a possible D gene (5 bases). The CDR3 sequence is 13 residues long. Germline V gene lookup returns CDR1 DFQATT and CDR2 SNEGSKA (reference sequence). The V end was cut by 0 bases, the J end by 6 bases, with 12 bases between. This CDR3 reads CSARDQGRAEQYF. Here the CDR3 DNA reads TGCAGTGCTAGAGATCAGGGCCGGGCCGAGCAGTACTTC.

The chain is built from TRBV5-1 and TRBJ2-2, with TRBD2 matching over 9 bases. J gave up 4 bases and V 4 bases, and 8 bases lay outside the gene matches. CDR1 is SGHRS and CDR2 is YFSETQ in the germline V gene. This CDR3 contains 16 residues. The CDR3 nucleotides read TGCGCCAGCAGCCCCCCTGCGGGAGGGTTCACCGGGGAGCTGTTTTTT. Translation gives CASSPPAGGFTGELFF.

This clonotype was detected only a few times. The genes are TRBV5-1 and TRBJ2-3; D tentatively reads TRBD1 or TRBD2 (6 bases each). Germline CDR1 is SGHRS and CDR2 is YFSETQ. The CDR3 contains 16 residues. Trimming left V 0 bases short and J 4 bases short, with 15 bases between. The CDR3 region is CASSLEGGLAPDTQYF. The CDR3 DNA follows: TGCGCCAGCAGCTTGGAGGGGGGATTAGCCCCAGATACGCAGTATTTT.

The chain carries TRBV30 and TRBJ1-1; D uncertain. The CDR3 totals 15 residues. V lost 7 bases, J lost 4 bases, and 22 bases lay in between. Germline CDR1 is GTSNPN and CDR2 is SVGIG (reference sequence). The CDR3 reads CASDLFSAPGTEAFF. The CDR3, as DNA: TGTGCCTCAGACCTCTTTTCAGCCCCCGGCACTGAAGCTTTCTTT.

This sequence joins TRBV7-7 and TRBJ2-3; 7 nucleotides agree with TRBD2. The CDR3 covers 15 residues. Germline CDR1 and CDR2: SSHAT and FNYEAQ (reference sequence). Trimming removed 5 bases from V and 1 base from J; junction bases left unmatched: 6. CDR3 loop: CASSARAGGTDTQYF. Written as DNA, the CDR3 is TGTGCCAGCAGCGCACGGGCGGGGGGCACAGATACGCAGTATTTT.

This clonotype was counted between two and nine times. The chain carries TRBV12-3 or TRBV12-4 and TRBJ1-2, with 8 bases lining up with TRBD1. Trimming removed 5 bases from V and 4 bases from J; junction bases left unmatched: 12. This CDR3 is built from 16 residues. In DNA, the CDR3 is TGTGCCAGCAGTCCGTATAGGACAGGGAGAGGCTATGGCTACACCTTC. Amino acids: CASSPYRTGRGYGYTF.

The sample holds a few counts of this clonotype. The rearrangement joins TRBV7-9 to TRBJ2-7; D uncertain. The V gene's germline CDR1 is SEHNR and CDR2 FQNEAQ (reference sequence). The CDR3 totals 15 residues. Trimming removed 0 bases at V and 3 bases at J, with 12 bases between. The CDR3 DNA follows: TGTGCCAGCAGCTTAGCGATAGGCTCCTACTACGAGCAGTACTTC. This encodes CASSLAIGSYYEQYF. Drawing the rest from reference TRBV7-9 and TRBJ2-7, the complete variable domain is DTGVSQNPRHKITKRGQNVTFRCDPISEHNRLYWYRQTLGQGPEFLTYFQNEAQLEKSRLLSDRFSAERPKGSFSTLEIQRTEQGDSAMYLCASSLAIGSYYEQYFGPGTRLTVT.

This clonotype occurred a few times. A junction end diverges from the germline sequence, so it may reflect a read error. This chain connects TRBV11-2 to TRBJ2-7; 8 positions agree with TRBD2. The length of the CDR3 is 19 residues. Germline CDR1 is SGHAT and CDR2 is FQNNGV. CDR3 protein: CASNLRIPILAGSSYEQYF. The DNA of the CDR3 is TGTGCCAGCAACTTAAGGATTCCTATCTTAGCGGGATCGTCCTACGAGCAGTACTTC.

This clonotype was counted only a few times. The chain uses TRBV27 and TRBJ2-5; D is unresolved. CDR3 length: 14 amino acids. With 3 bases removed from V and 3 bases from J, the gap between germline ends came to 11 bases. Germline CDR1 MNHEY, CDR2 SMNVEV (reference sequence). The CDR3 sequence is CASSFLETKETQYF. For the CDR3, the DNA is TGTGCCAGCAGTTTTCTGGAGACGAAAGAGACCCAGTACTTC.

The chain links TRBV5-1 to TRBJ2-7; D gene uncertain. Between the trimmed V and J ends, which lost 4 bases and 6 bases, there was a span of 8 bases. The germline CDR1 and CDR2 sequences are SGHRS and YFSETQ. CDR3 length: 11 amino acids. The CDR3 coding sequence is TGCGCCAGCAGCGACGTCAGCGAGCAGTACTTC. Its protein product is CASSDVSEQYF.

This clonotype came up many times. The rearrangement uses TRBV4-2 and TRBJ1-5; D not resolved. Trimming pared 0 bases from V and 5 bases from J, leaving 5 bases between. Germline lookup yields CDR1 LGHNA and CDR2 YNFKEQ. The CDR3 runs 13 residues. Here the CDR3 DNA reads TGTGCCAGCAGCCAAGATGGGGATCAGCCCCAGCATTTT. The encoded protein is CASSQDGDQPQHF.

The V call is TRBV24-1, the J call TRBJ2-7; the match to TRBD1 covers 7 bases. Germline-derived CDR1 and CDR2 are KGHDR and SFDVKD. The V segment lost 9 bases and the J segment 5 bases; nucleotides outside the gene matches: 15. CDR3 length: 15 residues. DNA of the CDR3: TGTGCCACCCCCCCCCACAGGGGAAGTGGCCACGAGCAGTACTTC. It specifies CATPPHRGSGHEQYF.

This clonotype was recorded many times. The rearrangement uses TRBV12-3 or TRBV12-4 and TRBJ1-2; D call uncertain. V was clipped by 7 bases and J by 8 bases, with 14 bases between them. The CDR3 spans 12 residues. CDR3 sequence: CASIRANGGYTF. CDR3 nucleotide sequence: TGTGCCAGCATTCGGGCGAACGGCGGCTACACCTTC.

The rearrangement joins TRBV20-1 to TRBJ2-3; the match to TRBD2 covers 14 bases. Per germline, CDR1 DFQATT and CDR2 SNEGSKA (reference sequence). This CDR3 region has 15 residues. The junction had 8 bases not matched to a gene; V was cut back by 6 bases and J by 6 bases. The CDR3 loop reads CSARTSGRPWDTQYF. The CDR3, as DNA: TGCAGTGCACGGACTAGCGGGAGGCCCTGGGATACGCAGTATTTT.

This clonotype was detected many times. The chain has TRBV2 and TRBJ2-1; 10 nucleotides line up with TRBD2. V lost 4 bases and J lost 2; bases outside the gene matches: 2. The CDR3 is 15 residues long. From germline, CDR1 is SNHLY and CDR2 FYNNEI. The CDR3 is CASSGLAGAYNEQFF. As DNA, the CDR3 is TGTGCCAGCAGTGGGCTAGCGGGAGCCTACAATGAGCAGTTCTTC.

This clonotype has more than one count but fewer than ten. J is TRBJ2-1 and V is TRBV24-1, with 7 bases identical to TRBD2. Germline V lookup: CDR1 KGHDR, CDR2 SFDVKD. J gave up 5 bases and V 4 bases, and 7 bases lay outside the gene matches. The CDR3 totals 15 residues. CDR3 sequence: CATSDTSAGNNEQFF. The CDR3 nucleotides are TGTGCCACCAGTGACACTAGCGCGGGTAACAATGAGCAGTTCTTC.

The chain recombines TRBV6-1 with TRBJ2-2, with 11 bases matching TRBD2. This CDR3 has 16 residues. With V trimmed by 6 bases and J by 2 bases, 5 bases remained unmatched. The V gene's germline CDR1 is MNHNS and CDR2 SASEGT. The CDR3 region is CASRKLAGANTGELFF. CDR3 nucleotides: TGTGCCAGCAGAAAACTAGCGGGGGCCAACACCGGGGAGCTGTTTTTT.

This clonotype was counted only a few times. V usage is TRBV20-1 and J usage is TRBJ2-7; the D gene is possibly TRBD1 (5 bases). CDR3 length: 13 residues. Germline V gene sequence: CDR1 DFQATT, CDR2 SNEGSKA (reference sequence). V lost 0 bases and J 5 bases, leaving 11 bases between the germline ends. CDR3 DNA sequence: TGCAGTGCTAGAGAGGCAGGGTGGAACGAGCAGTACTTC. It translates to CSAREAGWNEQYF.

The gene calls are TRBV6-5 and TRBJ2-3, with 9 positions matching TRBD2. Germline CDR1 MNHEY, CDR2 SVGAGI. V was clipped by 2 bases and J by 5 bases; unmatched bases: 8. CDR3 length equals 16 residues. The DNA for the CDR3 is TGTGCCAGCAGTTACGGCGAAGTAGCGGGAGTAGATACGCAGTATTTT. This translates into CASSYGEVAGVDTQYF.

The V gene is TRBV7-9, the J gene TRBJ2-7, with D tentatively TRBD2 (5 bases). Trimming shortened V by 5 bases and J by 0 bases, and 14 bases separated the two germline ends. The CDR3 covers 15 residues. The germline gives CDR1 SEHNR, CDR2 FQNEAQ (reference sequence). CDR3 sequence reads: CASSTPSGVSYEQYF. As DNA, the CDR3 is TGTGCCAGCAGCACCCCGTCCGGGGTCTCCTACGAGCAGTACTTC.

V and J are TRBV5-5 and TRBJ2-7; 11 bases are a match to TRBD2. Germline CDR1 reads SGHKS; CDR2 reads YYEKEE (reference sequence). The J segment lost 2 bases and the V segment lost 0 bases, leaving 4 bases of the junction unmatched. The CDR3 consists of 16 residues. The CDR3 protein is CASSLGLSGRAYEQYF. CDR3 in DNA: TGTGCCAGCAGCTTGGGTCTTAGCGGGAGGGCCTACGAGCAGTACTTC.

This clonotype showed up many times. This chain links TRBV18 with TRBJ2-1; D is possibly TRBD1 (6 bases). CDR1 is KGHSH and CDR2 is LQKENI in the germline V gene. The CDR3 runs 15 residues. V was clipped by 2 bases and J by 2 bases, with 10 bases between them. CDR3 amino acids: CASSPFPGAYNEQFF. DNA of the CDR3: TGTGCCAGCTCACCATTTCCAGGGGCCTACAATGAGCAGTTCTTC.

This clonotype was counted only a few times. The chain uses TRBV6-2 or TRBV6-3 and TRBJ2-1; possible D gene TRBD2, 5 bases. The germline V gene encodes CDR1 MNHEY and CDR2 SVGEGT. V lost 2 bases, J lost 5 bases, and 7 bases lay in between. The CDR3 covers 13 residues. DNA of the CDR3: TGTGCCAGCAGTTACGCAGCGGACAATGAGCAGTTCTTC. This sequence encodes CASSYAADNEQFF.